This T cell receptor (beta chain) was captured by sequencing in a study of radiotherapy plus CTLA-4 blockade in lung cancer. To note about this clone: The antigen remains undetermined.

Libraries were prepared by immunoSEQ multiplex PCR; TCRdb keeps only in-frame clonotypes and omits some of them. The sample records tens of thousands of clones, about three quarters being singletons. CTLA-4 blockade with ipilimumab, together with focal radiation, was given to patients with chemo-refractory metastatic non-small-cell lung cancer. Overall study findings and caveats: Response was reportedly best predicted by early blood T cell clone dynamics, with interferon-beta.

Germline V gives CDR1 MNHNY, CDR2 SVGAGI (reference sequence). Germline trimming cut 6 bases from V and 5 bases from J; bases unmatched to any gene: 3. The CDR3 sequence is 13 residues long. The receptor's source is a human donor with non-small cell lung cancer who had a partial response to radiotherapy plus ipilimumab. V gene TRBV6-6 combines with J gene TRBJ1-1, with 10 bases that match TRBD1. The input for sequencing was peripheral blood, taken from a patient treated with radiotherapy plus ipilimumab. The CDR3 DNA reads as TGTGCCAGCAGCCCGGGACAGGGGACTGAAGCTTTCTTT. This gives the protein CASSPGQGTEAFF.